These 5 T cell receptor beta chains share one sample of origin, sequenced in a study of human T cells and chemical hapten exposure. From the RACE reads, TCRdb called clonotypes with MiXCR, one entry per CDR3 protein. The data contain about 350,000 distinct CDR3 sequences, around 5.5% of them singletons. Time point defined: pre-sensitization, week 0. Treatment described: therapeutic diphenylcyclopropenone sensitization with weekly scalp DPC. This specimen was whole blood, taken in connection with sensitization to the hapten diphenylcyclopropenone (DPC). These receptors were taken from a woman aged 18 to 35 with alopecia areata. Some clones in this sample may be carry-over from other donors' samples.

The rearrangement joins TRBV9 to TRBJ2-3; D is unresolved. V shed 3 bases and J shed 0 bases, with 14 bases lying between them. Germline CDR1 reads SGDLS; CDR2 reads YYNGEE. The CDR3 runs 16 residues. In DNA, the CDR3 is TGTGCCAGCAGCGGTAGCCCTCCCTTTAGCACAGATACGCAGTATTTT. It encodes CASSGSPPFSTDTQYF.

The genes are TRBV7-9 and TRBJ1-2; D perhaps matches TRBD1 (6 bases). V was clipped by 0 bases and J by 3 bases, with 20 bases between them. This CDR3 is built from 18 residues. From germline, CDR1 is SEHNR and CDR2 FQNEAQ (reference sequence). The CDR3 is CASSLASEGERTHYGYTF. CDR3 coding DNA: TGTGCCAGCAGCTTAGCCAGTGAGGGGGAAAGAACACACTATGGCTACACCTTC.

This clonotype was observed a handful of times. This sequence joins TRBV7-6 and TRBJ2-6, with unresolved D. The CDR3 loop spans 15 amino acids. CDR1 is SGHVS, CDR2 FNYEAQ, per germline. Trimming took off 5 bases at V and 0 bases at J, with 8 bases between the two ends. The CDR3 sequence is CASSPQSSGANVLTF. The CDR3 DNA is TGTGCCAGCAGCCCCCAGAGCTCTGGGGCCAACGTCCTGACTTTC.

This clonotype has a count of ten or more. The genes are TRBV27 and TRBJ2-5; 7 bases agree with TRBD2. The V gene end was trimmed by 8 bases and the J gene end by 4 bases; junction bases not matched to a gene: 10. Germline V gives CDR1 MNHEY, CDR2 SMNVEV (reference sequence). The CDR3 covers 14 residues. The CDR3 DNA reads as TGTGCCAGCGGGCTAGGACTAGTTTCAGAGACCCAGTACTTC. Protein sequence: CASGLGLVSETQYF.

This clonotype was recorded many times. This chain joins TRBV12-3 or TRBV12-4 and TRBJ2-3; D is perhaps TRBD2 (5 bases). Trimming pared 1 base from V and 1 base from J, leaving 9 bases between. The length of the CDR3 is 15 residues. The CDR3 bases are TGTGCCAGCAGTTTAGTTACCGGGGGCACAGATACGCAGTATTTT. Protein product: CASSLVTGGTDTQYF.